Listed below are T cell receptor beta chains from one sample, sequenced in a study of blood T cell repertoires in COVID-19. TCRdb's copy holds only in-frame clones and misses some; the assay was immunoSEQ multiplex PCR. The data show about 84,000 clones, 83% seen once. The sequenced material came from peripheral blood. All receptors come from a man of 80 years or more with active or convalescent COVID-19. Each CDR3 is given with its conserved first and last residue. The D gene is left open where the match is weak. The size of a clone is reported for some rows only, either as once, few or many, or as a class for expanded clones.

d_gene | j_gene | len | v_gene | abundance | CDR3aa | CDR3nt
. | TRBJ1-3 | 15 | TRBV4-1 | . | CASSQDPGSGNTIYF | TGCGCCAGCAGCCAAGATCCAGGCTCTGGAAACACCATATATTTT
. | TRBJ1-6 | 17 | TRBV5-1 | . | CASSLVGTSSYNSPLHF | TGCGCCAGCAGCTTGGTAGGGACAAGCTCCTATAATTCACCCCTCCACTTT
. | TRBJ2-7 | 15 | TRBV29-1 | . | CSVEIYRGGSYEQYF | TGCAGCGTTGAAATTTACAGGGGAGGCTCCTACGAGCAGTACTTC
. | TRBJ1-2 | 15 | TRBV9 | . | CASSARQETNYGYTF | TGTGCCAGCAGCGCCCGACAGGAGACTAACTATGGCTACACCTTC
. | TRBJ1-2 | 13 | TRBV3-1/TRBV3-2 | . | CASSQEEGSGYTF | TGTGCCAGCAGCCAAGAGGAGGGCAGCGGCTACACCTTC
. | TRBJ1-1 | 15 | TRBV19 | . | CASSIDPARNTEAFF | TGTGCCAGTAGTATAGATCCCGCCAGGAACACTGAAGCTTTCTTT
. | TRBJ1-1 | 14 | TRBV21-1 | . | CASSKTGSDTEAFF | TGTGCCAGCAGCAAGACAGGGTCGGACACTGAAGCTTTCTTT
TRBD2 | TRBJ2-5 | 15 | TRBV9 | . | CASSVGLAGAETQYF | TGTGCCAGCAGCGTAGGACTAGCGGGGGCTGAGACCCAGTACTTC
TRBD2 | TRBJ2-5 | 18 | TRBV7-2 | . | CASSLGPTTSGRKETQYF | TGTGCCAGCAGCTTAGGCCCAACGACTAGCGGGAGAAAAGAGACCCAGTACTTC
. | TRBJ2-3 | 15 | TRBV18 | . | CASSPAGSPTDTQYF | TGTGCCAGCTCACCAGCGGGAAGCCCCACAGATACGCAGTATTTT
. | TRBJ2-6 | 15 | TRBV6-5 | . | CASSYPGSGANVLTF | TGTGCCAGCAGTTACCCGGGAAGCGGGGCCAACGTCCTGACTTTC
TRBD1 | TRBJ2-1 | 14 | TRBV18 | few | CASSVDRTYNEQFF | TGTGCCAGCTCAGTGGACAGGACTTACAATGAGCAGTTCTTC
. | TRBJ2-7 | 12 | TRBV29-1 | once | CSVGTSSYEQYF | TGCAGCGTTGGAACCAGCTCCTACGAGCAGTACTTC
. | TRBJ1-2 | 14 | TRBV2 | . | CASKSEGISYGYTF | TGTGCCAGCAAATCGGAGGGCATTAGCTATGGCTACACCTTC
. | TRBJ1-1 | 14 | TRBV5-1 | once | CASSVDSMNTEAFF | TGCGCCAGCAGCGTGGACAGTATGAACACTGAAGCTTTCTTT
TRBD2 | TRBJ2-7 | 18 | TRBV3-1/TRBV3-2 | . | CASSREVLLAVATYEQYF | TGTGCCAGCAGCCGGGAAGTCTTACTAGCGGTAGCGACCTACGAGCAGTACTTC
TRBD2 | TRBJ2-3 | 14 | TRBV29-1 | . | CSVRTGGYTDTQYF | TGCAGCGTGCGGACGGGGGGGTACACAGATACGCAGTATTTT
. | TRBJ2-3 | 11 | TRBV28 | . | CASTGVGTQYF | TGTGCCAGCACGGGGGTAGGTACGCAGTATTTT
TRBD2 | TRBJ2-7 | 14 | TRBV7-9 | . | CASSSSGNSYEQYF | TGTGCCAGCAGCTCCAGCGGGAACTCCTACGAGCAGTACTTC
TRBD1 | TRBJ2-1 | 16 | TRBV18 | . | CASSPLPGQGYNEQFF | TGTGCCAGCTCACCACTACCCGGACAGGGCTACAATGAGCAGTTCTTC